The rows below give T cell receptor beta chains drawn from one sample of a study of T cells in narcolepsy. Assay used: immunoSEQ multiplex PCR; TCRdb lists only in-frame clones, some missing. The sample yields roughly 40,000 clones, over 75% seen once. Sequenced material: CD45RA- memory CD4+ T cells from PBMCs. The receptor source for this set is a human donor with narcolepsy. Both conserved end residues are part of each CDR3. The order of the fields is D gene, clone size, V gene, J gene, CDR3 protein, CDR3 DNA. D genes are given only for firm matches. Only part of the rows carry a size: once, few, many, or a class if the clone is expanded.

D: TRBD1; size: NA; V: TRBV29-1; J: TRBJ2-1; CDR3: CSVEEFRDRHNEQFF; DNA: TGCAGCGTTGAAGAATTCCGGGACAGACACAATGAGCAGTTCTTC
D: NA; size: NA; V: TRBV2; J: TRBJ2-1; CDR3: CASSEEGSSYNEQFF; DNA: TGTGCCAGCAGTGAGGAGGGGAGCTCCTACAATGAGCAGTTCTTC
D: TRBD1; size: NA; V: TRBV11-3; J: TRBJ2-7; CDR3: CASSPSTGVGEQYF; DNA: TGTGCCAGCAGCCCGTCGACAGGGGTGGGGGAGCAGTACTTC
D: NA; size: NA; V: TRBV5-4; J: TRBJ1-3; CDR3: CASSLNPNPPGNTIYF; DNA: TGTGCCAGCAGCTTGAACCCCAACCCTCCTGGAAACACCATATATTTT
D: NA; size: NA; V: TRBV19; J: TRBJ1-1; CDR3: CASSIAGQGVTEAFF; DNA: TGTGCCAGTAGTATAGCGGGGCAGGGAGTCACTGAAGCTTTCTTT
D: NA; size: NA; V: TRBV20-1; J: TRBJ1-4; CDR3: CSAYGEKLFF; DNA: TGCAGTGCTTACGGGGAAAAACTGTTTTTT
D: NA; size: NA; V: TRBV5-6; J: TRBJ2-6; CDR3: CASSTTGRGGLSGANVLTF; DNA: TGTGCCAGCAGCACGACAGGCCGCGGGGGCCTCTCTGGGGCCAACGTCCTGACTTTC
D: NA; size: few; V: TRBV21-1; J: TRBJ2-7; CDR3: CASSRRGRTPGYEQYF; DNA: TGTGCCAGCAGCAGGAGAGGCAGGACCCCAGGCTACGAGCAGTACTTC
D: NA; size: few; V: TRBV6-1; J: TRBJ1-5; CDR3: CACSHGDAGRQPQHF; DNA: TGTGCCTGCAGTCATGGGGATGCAGGTCGGCAGCCCCAGCATTTT
D: NA; size: NA; V: TRBV30; J: TRBJ1-1; CDR3: CAWSVQGLLSTEAFF; DNA: TGTGCCTGGAGTGTACAGGGCCTCCTGAGCACTGAAGCTTTCTTT
D: NA; size: NA; V: TRBV11-3; J: TRBJ2-3; CDR3: CASSLDGTHTQYF; DNA: TGTGCCAGCAGCTTAGACGGGACCCATACGCAGTATTTT
D: TRBD1; size: NA; V: TRBV29-1; J: TRBJ2-1; CDR3: CSVARGTGGVNEQFF; DNA: TGCAGCGTTGCGCGGGGGACAGGGGGCGTCAATGAGCAGTTCTTC
D: NA; size: NA; V: TRBV6-1; J: TRBJ1-1; CDR3: CASSVGGKVAFF; DNA: TGTGCCAGCAGTGTTGGAGGGAAAGTAGCTTTCTTT
D: NA; size: NA; V: TRBV7-2; J: TRBJ1-2; CDR3: CASSVTTGHYGYTF; DNA: TGTGCCAGCAGCGTTACGACAGGTCACTATGGCTACACCTTC
D: TRBD2; size: NA; V: TRBV9; J: TRBJ2-7; CDR3: CASSPLLAGREQYF; DNA: TGTGCCAGCAGCCCTCTTCTAGCGGGGCGGGAGCAGTACTTC
D: NA; size: NA; V: TRBV10-2; J: TRBJ1-3; CDR3: CASNPGGSGNTIYF; DNA: TGCGCCAGCAATCCGGGGGGGTCTGGAAACACCATATATTTT
D: NA; size: NA; V: TRBV28; J: TRBJ2-2; CDR3: CASSLSPANTGELFF; DNA: TGTGCCAGCAGTTTATCACCAGCGAACACCGGGGAGCTGTTTTTT
D: NA; size: NA; V: TRBV18; J: TRBJ1-6; CDR3: CASSPRDTGNSPLHF; DNA: TGTGCCAGCTCACCCCGGGACACTGGGAATTCACCCCTCCACTTT
D: NA; size: once; V: TRBV4-1; J: TRBJ1-6; CDR3: CASSQGTEYLSPLHF; DNA: TGCGCCAGCAGCCAAGGAACAGAGTATCTTTCACCCCTCCACTTT
D: TRBD1; size: NA; V: TRBV6-5; J: TRBJ2-7; CDR3: CATNPGTEFYEQYF; DNA: TGTGCCACCAACCCAGGGACAGAATTCTACGAGCAGTACTTC
D: NA; size: NA; V: TRBV27; J: TRBJ2-1; CDR3: CASSGAGLAYNEQFF; DNA: TGTGCCAGCAGTGGGGCTGGGTTAGCCTACAATGAGCAGTTCTTC
D: NA; size: NA; V: TRBV13; J: TRBJ2-5; CDR3: CASSARTPGETQYF; DNA: TGTGCCAGCAGCGCCCGGACCCCTGGAGAGACCCAGTACTTC
D: NA; size: NA; V: TRBV9; J: TRBJ2-2; CDR3: CASSVDQGQTGELFF; DNA: TGTGCCAGCAGCGTAGATCAGGGGCAGACCGGGGAGCTGTTTTTT
D: NA; size: NA; V: TRBV19; J: TRBJ2-5; CDR3: CASSIDEETQYF; DNA: TGTGCCAGTAGTATTGATGAAGAGACCCAGTACTTC
D: TRBD1; size: medium-sized; V: TRBV27; J: TRBJ2-7; CDR3: CASSHSGTASYEQYF; DNA: TGTGCCAGCAGCCACTCCGGGACAGCCTCCTACGAGCAGTACTTC
D: TRBD1; size: NA; V: TRBV27; J: TRBJ1-6; CDR3: CASRAGTGENSPLHF; DNA: TGTGCCAGCAGGGCCGGGACAGGGGAAAATTCACCCCTCCACTTT
D: NA; size: once; V: TRBV5-1; J: TRBJ1-6; CDR3: CASSLNRDRGSPLHF; DNA: TGCGCCAGCAGCTTGAACCGTGACAGAGGGTCACCCCTCCACTTT
D: NA; size: NA; V: TRBV9; J: TRBJ2-5; CDR3: CASSPWSGGQETQYF; DNA: TGTGCCAGCAGCCCCTGGTCCGGTGGACAAGAGACCCAGTACTTC
D: TRBD1; size: NA; V: TRBV6-5; J: TRBJ2-3; CDR3: CASSYIGTGVGGQYF; DNA: TGTGCCAGCAGTTACATAGGGACAGGGGTAGGAGGGCAGTATTTT
D: NA; size: NA; V: TRBV10-2; J: TRBJ1-1; CDR3: CASSQQGNTEAFF; DNA: TGCGCCAGCAGCCAACAGGGGAACACTGAAGCTTTCTTT
D: NA; size: NA; V: TRBV5-6; J: TRBJ2-1; CDR3: CASSFSDEQFF; DNA: TGTGCCAGCAGCTTCAGTGATGAGCAGTTCTTC
D: NA; size: few; V: TRBV6-1; J: TRBJ2-2; CDR3: CASSQTNTGELFF; DNA: TGTGCCAGCTCACAGACGAACACCGGGGAGCTGTTTTTT
D: NA; size: NA; V: TRBV9; J: TRBJ1-1; CDR3: CASTLSVYPSTEAFF; DNA: TGTGCCAGCACCCTCTCGGTATACCCCTCCACTGAAGCTTTCTTT
D: NA; size: NA; V: TRBV5-8; J: TRBJ1-1; CDR3: CASSLAAQGLEAFF; DNA: TGTGCCAGCAGCTTGGCGGCGCAAGGACTTGAAGCTTTCTTT
D: NA; size: NA; V: TRBV2; J: TRBJ2-6; CDR3: CASSGDSNLSGANVLTF; DNA: TGTGCCAGCAGTGGAGACTCGAACCTCTCTGGGGCCAACGTCCTGACTTTC
D: NA; size: once; V: TRBV5-4; J: TRBJ2-7; CDR3: CASSLDPGLGGDEQYF; DNA: TGTGCCAGCAGCTTGGACCCAGGTTTGGGGGGCGACGAGCAGTACTTC
D: NA; size: NA; V: TRBV10-1; J: TRBJ1-4; CDR3: CASSPGLATNEKLFF; DNA: TGCGCCAGCAGTCCGGGACTGGCAACTAATGAAAAACTGTTTTTT
D: TRBD1; size: NA; V: TRBV6-1; J: TRBJ1-1; CDR3: CASSEGTGYAEAFF; DNA: TGTGCCAGCAGTGAGGGGACAGGGTACGCTGAAGCTTTCTTT
D: NA; size: NA; V: TRBV5-1; J: TRBJ1-3; CDR3: CASRTTGNSGNTIYF; DNA: TGCGCCAGCAGAACTACAGGGAACTCTGGAAACACCATATATTTT
D: NA; size: NA; V: TRBV2; J: TRBJ1-2; CDR3: CASSGGGANYGYTF; DNA: TGTGCCAGCAGTGGGGGCGGCGCTAACTATGGCTACACCTTC
D: TRBD1; size: NA; V: TRBV9; J: TRBJ1-1; CDR3: CASSPGTGGGEAFF; DNA: TGTGCCAGCAGCCCGGGGACAGGAGGAGGTGAAGCTTTCTTT
D: NA; size: NA; V: TRBV2; J: TRBJ1-2; CDR3: CASKGGDNYGYTF; DNA: TGTGCCAGCAAGGGGGGGGATAACTATGGCTACACCTTC
D: TRBD2; size: NA; V: TRBV5-4; J: TRBJ2-5; CDR3: CASSQGLRGETQYF; DNA: TGTGCCAGCAGCCAGGGACTACGGGGGGAGACCCAGTACTTC